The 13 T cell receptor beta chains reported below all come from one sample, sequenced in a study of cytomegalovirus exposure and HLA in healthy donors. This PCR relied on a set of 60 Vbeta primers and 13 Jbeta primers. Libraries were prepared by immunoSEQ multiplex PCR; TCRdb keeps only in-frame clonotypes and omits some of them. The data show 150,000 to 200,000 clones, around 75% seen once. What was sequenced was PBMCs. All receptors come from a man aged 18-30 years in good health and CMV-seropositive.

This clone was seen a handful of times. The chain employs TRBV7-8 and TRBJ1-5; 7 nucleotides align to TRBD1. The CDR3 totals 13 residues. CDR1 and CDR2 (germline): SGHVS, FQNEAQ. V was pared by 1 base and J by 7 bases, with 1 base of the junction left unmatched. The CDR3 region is CASSLEDRQPQHF. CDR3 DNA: TGTGCCAGCAGCTTAGAGGACAGGCAGCCCCAGCATTTT. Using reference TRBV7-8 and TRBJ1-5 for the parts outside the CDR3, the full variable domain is GAGVSQSPRYKVAKRGQDVALRCDPISGHVSLFWYQQALGQGPEFLTYFQNEAQLDKSGLPSDRFFAERPEGSVSTLKIQRTQQEDSAVYLCASSLEDRQPQHFGDGTRLSIL.

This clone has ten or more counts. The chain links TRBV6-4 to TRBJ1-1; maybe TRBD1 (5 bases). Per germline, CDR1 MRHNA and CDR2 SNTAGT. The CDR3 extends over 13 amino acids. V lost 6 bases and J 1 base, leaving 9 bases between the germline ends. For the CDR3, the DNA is TGTGCCAGCAGCTCGGGGGAGAACACTGAAGCTTTCTTT. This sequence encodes CASSSGENTEAFF.

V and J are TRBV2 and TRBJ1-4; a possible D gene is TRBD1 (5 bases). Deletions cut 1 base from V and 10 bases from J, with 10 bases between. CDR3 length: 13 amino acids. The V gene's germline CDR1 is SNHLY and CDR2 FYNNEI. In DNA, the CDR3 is TGTGCCAGCAGTGAAGATGCGGGGGGAAAACTGTTTTTT. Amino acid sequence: CASSEDAGGKLFF.

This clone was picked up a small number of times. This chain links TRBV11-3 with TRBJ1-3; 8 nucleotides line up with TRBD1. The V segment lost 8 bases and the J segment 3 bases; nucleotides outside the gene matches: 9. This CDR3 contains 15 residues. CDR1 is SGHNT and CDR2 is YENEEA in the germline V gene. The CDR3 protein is CASGHRTGNGNTIYF. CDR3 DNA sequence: TGTGCCAGCGGTCACCGGACAGGGAATGGAAACACCATATATTTT.

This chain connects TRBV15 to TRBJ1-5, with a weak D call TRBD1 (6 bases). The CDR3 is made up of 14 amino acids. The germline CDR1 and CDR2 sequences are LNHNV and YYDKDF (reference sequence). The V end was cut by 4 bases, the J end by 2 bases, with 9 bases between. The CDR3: CATSINRGNQPQHF. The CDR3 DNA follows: TGTGCCACCAGCATTAACAGGGGCAATCAGCCCCAGCATTTT.

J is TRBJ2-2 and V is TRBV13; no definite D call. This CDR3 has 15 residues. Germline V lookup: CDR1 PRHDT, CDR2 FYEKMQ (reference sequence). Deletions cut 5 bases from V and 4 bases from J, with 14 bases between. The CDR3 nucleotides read TGTGCCAGCAGCCTTTACAGTGAACCCACCGGGGAGCTGTTTTTT. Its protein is CASSLYSEPTGELFF.

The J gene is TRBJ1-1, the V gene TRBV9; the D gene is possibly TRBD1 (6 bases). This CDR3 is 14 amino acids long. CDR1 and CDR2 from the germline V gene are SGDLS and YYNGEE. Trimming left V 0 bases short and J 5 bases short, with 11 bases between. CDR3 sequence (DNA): TGTGCCAGCAGCGTAGAGGGGGGGGCAACTGAAGCTTTCTTT. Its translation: CASSVEGGATEAFF.

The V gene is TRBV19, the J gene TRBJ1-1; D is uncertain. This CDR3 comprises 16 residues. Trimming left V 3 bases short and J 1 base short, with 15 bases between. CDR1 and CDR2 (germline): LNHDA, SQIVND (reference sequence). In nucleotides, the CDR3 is TGTGCCAGTAGTATGAGCGGAGTTCTCCCGAACACTGAAGCTTTCTTT. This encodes CASSMSGVLPNTEAFF.

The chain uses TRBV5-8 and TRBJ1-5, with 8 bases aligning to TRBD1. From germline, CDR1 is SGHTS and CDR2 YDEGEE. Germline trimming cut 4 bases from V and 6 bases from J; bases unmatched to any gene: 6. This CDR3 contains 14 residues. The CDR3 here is CASSLDRASQPQHF. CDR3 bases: TGTGCCAGCAGCCTGGACAGGGCGAGTCAGCCCCAGCATTTT.

The CDR3 DNA follows: TGTGCCTGGAGTATAGGGGCAGGGGTGGACTATGGCTACACCTTC. This codes for CAWSIGAGVDYGYTF. The chain has TRBV30 and TRBJ1-2; tentatively, D is TRBD1 (6 bases). Germline assignment: CDR1 GTSNPN and CDR2 SVGIG (reference sequence). V lost 2 bases and J lost 3, with 16 bases in between. This CDR3 spans 15 amino acids.

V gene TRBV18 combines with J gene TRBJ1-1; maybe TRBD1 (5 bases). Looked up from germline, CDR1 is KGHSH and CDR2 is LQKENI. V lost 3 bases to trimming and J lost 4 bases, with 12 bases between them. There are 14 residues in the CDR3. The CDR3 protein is CASSPSGGGTEAFF. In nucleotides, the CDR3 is TGTGCCAGCTCACCCTCGGGGGGAGGCACTGAAGCTTTCTTT.

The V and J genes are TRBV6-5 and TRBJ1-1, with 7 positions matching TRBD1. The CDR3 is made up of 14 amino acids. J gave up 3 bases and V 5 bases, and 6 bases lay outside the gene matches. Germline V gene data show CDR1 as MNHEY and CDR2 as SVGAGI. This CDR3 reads CASSPLQGYTEAFF. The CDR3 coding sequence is TGTGCCAGCAGTCCGCTACAGGGGTACACTGAAGCTTTCTTT.

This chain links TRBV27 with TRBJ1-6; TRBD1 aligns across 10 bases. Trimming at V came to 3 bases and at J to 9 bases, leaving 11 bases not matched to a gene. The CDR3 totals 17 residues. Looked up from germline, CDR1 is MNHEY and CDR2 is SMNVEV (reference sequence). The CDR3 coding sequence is TGTGCCAGCAGTTTCTCGTTCCGAGGACAGGGGGTTTCACCCCTCCACTTT. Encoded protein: CASSFSFRGQGVSPLHF.